This record concerns one T cell receptor beta chain sequence. Its antigen is still unknown. A 5'RACE reaction primed in the constant segment made cDNA libraries of TCR alpha and TCR beta, and these carried sample barcodes and UMIs. One entry per CDR3 protein, called by TCRdb with MiXCR from the 5' RACE reads. The data contain 540,000 or so distinct CDR3 sequences, roughly 22% of them singletons. Trimming cost V 2 bases and J 0 bases; bases outside gene matches: 5. This CDR3 region has 17 residues. Per the germline V gene, CDR1 is SGHRS and CDR2 is YFSETQ. This record comes from a study of T-cell memory formation after mild COVID-19. Findings and caveats of the study: Second-wave clones reaching peak frequency on day 37 lacked confirmed SARS-CoV-2 specificity.

Source material: PBMCs or a T cell subset sorted from them (not recorded which). The chain recombines TRBV5-1 with TRBJ2-6; 7 bases line up with TRBD2. The TCR was taken from an adult woman who had mild COVID-19 (a few samples of this study predate the infection). Cell type and time point are not known. The CDR3 sequence: CASSFYGGSSGANVLTF. The CDR3 DNA is TGCGCCAGCAGCTTTTACGGCGGGAGCTCTGGGGCCAACGTCCTGACTTTC.